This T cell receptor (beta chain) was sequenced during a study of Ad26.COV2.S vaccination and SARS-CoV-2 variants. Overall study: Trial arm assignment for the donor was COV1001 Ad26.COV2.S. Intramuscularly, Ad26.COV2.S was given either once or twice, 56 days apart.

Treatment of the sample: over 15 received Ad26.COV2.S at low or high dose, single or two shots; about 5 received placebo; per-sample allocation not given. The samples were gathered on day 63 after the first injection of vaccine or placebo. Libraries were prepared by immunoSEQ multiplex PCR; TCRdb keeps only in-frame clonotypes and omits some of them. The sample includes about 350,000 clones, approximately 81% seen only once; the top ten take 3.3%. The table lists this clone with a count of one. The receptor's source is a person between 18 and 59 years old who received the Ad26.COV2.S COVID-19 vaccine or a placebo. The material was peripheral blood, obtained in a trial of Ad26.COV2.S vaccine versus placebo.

The CDR3 is CASSSGLAGGHNEQFF. CDR3 in DNA: TGTGCCAGCAGCTCCGGACTAGCGGGGGGACACAATGAGCAGTTCTTC. J is TRBJ2-1 and V is TRBV13; 14 bases fit TRBD2. V lost 4 bases to trimming and J lost 5 bases; unmatched junction nucleotides: 4. The CDR3 has 16 amino acids. Per the germline V gene, CDR1 is PRHDT and CDR2 is FYEKMQ (reference sequence).